This passage covers 17 T cell receptor beta chains from one sample sequenced in a study of CD8 T cells in ankylosing spondylitis. Their antigen targets remain unknown. General study findings and limits: Among TCR beta sequences, a motif of several highly homologous variants appeared characteristic of ankylosing spondylitis blood.

A single record per CDR3 protein comes from TCRdb applying MiXCR to the 5' RACE reads. This table has 700,000 or so distinct CDR3 sequences, roughly 19% appearing once. The sample was blood, either unsorted or a sorted T cell fraction (not recorded which). These receptors all stem from a male donor with ankylosing spondylitis.

The chain has TRBV5-1 and TRBJ2-3; TRBD2 agrees at 10 bases. The CDR3 sequence is 16 residues long. V was clipped by 4 bases and J by 4 bases; unmatched bases: 9. CDR1 is SGHRS, CDR2 YFSETQ, per germline. CDR3 in amino acids: CASSINTLAGADTQYF. As DNA, the CDR3 is TGCGCCAGCAGCATAAATACTCTAGCGGGAGCAGATACGCAGTATTTT.

This clonotype was detected only a few times. The gene calls are TRBV5-1 and TRBJ2-1; a weak D match, TRBD2 (5 bases). Germline lookup yields CDR1 SGHRS and CDR2 YFSETQ. Deletions cut 0 bases from V and 6 bases from J, with 10 bases between. The CDR3 sequence is 14 residues long. The CDR3 is CASSLGSDLNEQFF. The CDR3 DNA reads as TGCGCCAGCAGCTTGGGTAGCGACCTCAATGAGCAGTTCTTC.

This clonotype was found a few times. The CDR3: CASSYRLYEQYF. CDR3 nucleotides: TGTGCCAGCAGTTACCGCCTCTACGAGCAGTACTTC. The chain combines TRBV6-2 or TRBV6-3 with TRBJ2-7; no clear D. This CDR3 contains 12 residues. The V and J ends lost 2 bases and 3 bases respectively, with 5 bases between them. Germline CDR1 is MNHEY and CDR2 is SVGEGT.

V gene TRBV12-3 or TRBV12-4 combines with J gene TRBJ2-7; TRBD2 aligns across 11 bases. The CDR3 loop spans 13 amino acids. J lost 5 bases, V lost 6 bases, and 3 bases had no gene match. The CDR3 DNA reads TGTGCCAGCAGGACTAGCGGGGTTGACGAGCAGTACTTC. This sequence encodes CASRTSGVDEQYF.

This clonotype was seen only a few times. The V and J genes are TRBV2 and TRBJ2-7; D gene unclear. Germline CDR1 and CDR2: SNHLY and FYNNEI. This CDR3 spans 13 amino acids. The V end was cut by 5 bases, the J end by 0 bases, with 8 bases between. The CDR3 region has the DNA TGTGCCAGCAGTTGGCAACCCTCCTACGAGCAGTACTTC. As protein: CASSWQPSYEQYF.

This clonotype was counted a few times. The chain combines TRBV3-1 with TRBJ2-7; D uncertain. Trimming stripped 1 base from V and 7 bases from J, with 8 bases between. Looked up from germline, CDR1 is LGHDT and CDR2 is YNNKEL (reference sequence). The CDR3 is 12 amino acids. DNA of the CDR3: TGTGCCAGCAGCCAAGCCTCGGCGGAGCAGTACTTC. Protein sequence: CASSQASAEQYF.

V gene TRBV6-1 combines with J gene TRBJ1-4; possibly TRBD1 for D (6 bases). In germline, CDR1 is MNHNS, CDR2 SASEGT. Trimming cost V 5 bases and J 4 bases, with 17 bases left between them. This CDR3 is 16 amino acids long. CDR3 residues: CASSLPGPGDNEKLFF. The DNA of the CDR3 is TGTGCCAGCAGTCTCCCGGGCCCAGGGGATAATGAAAAACTGTTTTTT.

The table lists this clonotype with a few counts. CDR3 protein: CASSSQDNTGELFF. CDR3 bases: TGTGCCAGCAGCTCCCAAGACAACACCGGGGAGCTGTTTTTT. The rearrangement links TRBV13 to TRBJ2-2; no definite D call. Germline V lookup: CDR1 PRHDT, CDR2 FYEKMQ (reference sequence). This CDR3 comprises 14 residues. V was pared by 4 bases and J by 2 bases, with 8 bases between.

This sequence joins TRBV12-3 or TRBV12-4 and TRBJ1-3; the D is unclear. The CDR3 is 14 amino acids. Trimming pared 5 bases from V and 0 bases from J, leaving 8 bases between. The DNA of the CDR3 is TGTGCCAGCAGTCGAGGACCCTCTGGAAACACCATATATTTT. It is translated as CASSRGPSGNTIYF.

The chain is built from TRBV7-8 and TRBJ2-7; no definite D call. Trimming cost V 5 bases and J 6 bases, with 17 bases left between them. The CDR3 runs to 14 residues. The V gene's germline CDR1 is SGHVS and CDR2 FQNEAQ. DNA of the CDR3: TGTGCCAGCAGCACGGCGGACGGGCCTAGCGAGCAGTACTTC. It translates to CASSTADGPSEQYF. Looking up the rest from reference TRBV7-8 and TRBJ2-7 gives the full variable domain: GAGVSQSPRYKVAKRGQDVALRCDPISGHVSLFWYQQALGQGPEFLTYFQNEAQLDKSGLPSDRFFAERPEGSVSTLKIQRTQQEDSAVYLCASSTADGPSEQYFGPGTRLTVT.

The table lists this clonotype with many counts. The rearrangement links TRBV29-1 to TRBJ1-2; tentatively, D is TRBD1 (5 bases). Germline V lookup: CDR1 SQVTM, CDR2 ANQGSEA. V was cut by 5 bases and J by 2 bases, with 15 bases left in between. The CDR3 sequence is 14 residues long. In DNA, the CDR3 is TGCAGCGTTCCAATCGAGGGGAAAAACTATGGCTACACCTTC. Its translation: CSVPIEGKNYGYTF.

This sequence joins TRBV4-2 and TRBJ2-7; possibly TRBD1 for D (6 bases). Trimming stripped 3 bases from V and 2 bases from J, with 26 bases between. The CDR3 has 19 amino acids. CDR1 and CDR2 (germline): LGHNA, YNFKEQ. The CDR3 sequence: CASSQSVGQGSHYAYEQYF. Here the CDR3 DNA reads TGTGCCAGCAGCCAGTCTGTCGGGCAGGGGTCCCATTACGCCTACGAGCAGTACTTC.

The chain carries TRBV7-6 and TRBJ2-3, with a possible D match to TRBD2 (6 bases). The CDR3 is 18 amino acids. Deletions cut 0 bases from V and 0 bases from J, with 16 bases between. Germline loops: CDR1 SGHVS, CDR2 FNYEAQ. The CDR3 region has the DNA TGTGCCAGCAGCTTAGCGAAGGTAGCGGAAAGTAGCACAGATACGCAGTATTTT. Amino acids: CASSLAKVAESSTDTQYF.

The genes are TRBV20-1 and TRBJ2-1, with D hard to call. Trimming shortened V by 1 base and J by 8 bases, and 6 bases separated the two germline ends. Per germline, CDR1 DFQATT and CDR2 SNEGSKA (reference sequence). The CDR3 totals 11 residues. CDR3 amino acids: CSARVVYEQFF. CDR3 in DNA: TGCAGTGCTAGAGTTGTCTATGAGCAGTTCTTC.

This clonotype was found many times. A junction end diverges from the germline sequence, so it may reflect a read error. The rearrangement joins TRBV5-1 to TRBJ2-3; a possible D gene is TRBD2 (6 bases). The CDR3 is 14 residues long. In germline, CDR1 is SGHRS, CDR2 YFSETQ. This CDR3 is CASSLGRDTDTQYF. The CDR3 DNA is TGTGCCAGCAGCCTCGGGAGAGACACAGATACGCAGTATTTT.

In this sample, this clonotype turned up a few times. V and J are TRBV27 and TRBJ2-1, with TRBD1 as a possible D gene (6 bases). Trimming took 3 bases from V and 0 from J, leaving 12 bases between them. The V gene's germline CDR1 is MNHEY and CDR2 SMNVEV (reference sequence). The CDR3 runs 16 residues. CDR3 bases: TGTGCCAGCAGTTTCTCGGGACAAAGCTCCTACAATGAGCAGTTCTTC. Translating gives CASSFSGQSSYNEQFF.

This clonotype was seen at least ten times. The genes are TRBV5-1 and TRBJ1-4; D gene ambiguous. Trimming shortened V by 0 bases and J by 3 bases, and 12 bases separated the two germline ends. Germline V gene data show CDR1 as SGHRS and CDR2 as YFSETQ. The CDR3 totals 16 residues. For the CDR3, the DNA is TGCGCCAGCAGCTTGGAGGCGGCGGTGGCTAATGAAAAACTGTTTTTT. This sequence encodes CASSLEAAVANEKLFF.